The 24 T cell receptor beta chains below all came from one sample that was sequenced in a study of cytomegalovirus exposure and HLA in healthy donors. This PCR relied on a set of 60 Vbeta primers and 13 Jbeta primers. Method: immunoSEQ multiplex PCR; TCRdb's copy keeps in-frame clones and lacks some. The sample records some 190,000 clones, 82% being singletons. Sequences were obtained from PBMCs. The receptors here all came from a middle-aged man in good health and CMV-seronegative.

This chain uses TRBV30 with TRBJ2-3; D not certain. CDR1 is GTSNPN, CDR2 SVGIG, per germline (reference sequence). The CDR3 loop spans 14 amino acids. V was pared by 1 base and J by 1 base, with 9 bases between. CDR3 loop: CAWSEGTGTDTQYF. CDR3 bases: TGTGCCTGGAGTGAAGGTACAGGCACAGATACGCAGTATTTT.

The chain couples TRBV7-2 to TRBJ2-3; 9 nucleotides match TRBD2. CDR3 length: 16 residues. V gave up 4 bases and J gave up 2 bases; unmatched junction bases: 7. Germline V gives CDR1 SGHTA, CDR2 FQGNSA. The CDR3 is CASSSVAGATTDTQYF. The CDR3 nucleotides read TGTGCCAGCAGCTCGGTAGCGGGAGCGACCACAGATACGCAGTATTTT. The full variable domain, in which reference TRBV7-2 and TRBJ2-3 provide the parts outside the CDR3, is GAGVSQSPSNKVTEKGKDVELRCDPISGHTALYWYRQSLGQGLEFLIYFQGNSAPDKSGLPSDRFSAERTGGSVSTLTIQRTQQEDSAVYLCASSSVAGATTDTQYFGPGTRLTVL.

The chain uses TRBV7-2 and TRBJ2-1, with TRBD2 identical over 9 bases. CDR1 is SGHTA, CDR2 FQGNSA, per germline. V lost 2 bases to trimming and J lost 10 bases; unmatched junction nucleotides: 9. The CDR3 has 15 amino acids. CDR3 nucleotide sequence: TGTGCCAGCAGCTTACGGCGGGAGGGGGTTTGGGAGCAGTTCTTC. Its protein product is CASSLRREGVWEQFF.

This clone was recorded once. The CDR3 here is CASSPPTGQPQHF. The DNA of the CDR3 is TGTGCCAGCAGCCCCCCTACGGGTCAGCCCCAGCATTTT. The chain is built from TRBV27 and TRBJ1-5; D is undetermined. The CDR3 consists of 13 residues. Germline lookup yields CDR1 MNHEY and CDR2 SMNVEV (reference sequence). Trimming cost V 6 bases and J 6 bases, with 12 bases left between them.

The chain uses TRBV7-9 and TRBJ2-2; 13 bases fit TRBD2. Per germline, CDR1 SEHNR and CDR2 FQNEAQ (reference sequence). The V and J ends lost 8 bases and 6 bases, in that order; junction bases with no gene match: 15. This CDR3 comprises 18 residues. The CDR3 loop is CASYFRLAGGPNAGELFF. The CDR3 coding sequence is TGTGCCAGCTATTTCCGACTAGCGGGAGGCCCCAACGCCGGGGAGCTGTTTTTT.

This clone has more than one count but fewer than ten. V gene TRBV11-3 combines with J gene TRBJ2-1, with a possible D match to TRBD1 (6 bases). Per the germline V gene, CDR1 is SGHNT and CDR2 is YENEEA. The V and J ends lost 4 bases and 1 base respectively, with 11 bases between them. The CDR3 length is 15 residues. The CDR3 is CASSSYRESYNEQFF. In DNA form, the CDR3 reads TGTGCCAGCAGCTCCTACAGGGAGTCCTACAATGAGCAGTTCTTC.

The chain uses TRBV27 and TRBJ1-4, with D unclear. The CDR3 extends over 12 amino acids. The V gene lost 3 bases and the J gene lost 7 bases, with 6 bases spanning the gap. From germline, CDR1 is MNHEY and CDR2 SMNVEV (reference sequence). CDR3: CASSFGGEKLFF. CDR3 nucleotides: TGTGCCAGCAGTTTCGGTGGTGAAAAACTGTTTTTT.

The V gene is TRBV19, the J gene TRBJ2-5; D might be TRBD2 (6 bases). From germline, CDR1 is LNHDA and CDR2 SQIVND (reference sequence). The CDR3 consists of 16 residues. V was trimmed by 8 bases and J by 1 base, leaving 20 bases between them. CDR3 amino acids: CASADGKGGLQETQYF. The CDR3 DNA sequence: TGTGCCAGTGCCGACGGAAAGGGAGGCCTCCAAGAGACCCAGTACTTC.

As for this clone: A read error may produce the germline difference seen at one junction end. The V and J genes are TRBV6-5 and TRBJ2-1, with D maybe TRBD1 (6 bases). The CDR3 has 11 amino acids. Germline V lookup: CDR1 MNHEY, CDR2 SVGAGI. The CDR3 region is CANSQGNEQFF. The CDR3 nucleotides are TGTGCCAACAGTCAGGGGAATGAGCAGTTCTTC.

The V and J genes are TRBV2 and TRBJ2-6; D possibly corresponds to TRBD2 (6 bases). Germline lookup yields CDR1 SNHLY and CDR2 FYNNEI. V was shortened by 6 bases and J by 3 bases, with 15 bases between the two germline ends. CDR3 size: 16 residues. The CDR3 protein is CASRTGGVLGANVLTF. The CDR3 DNA reads as TGTGCCAGCAGGACCGGAGGGGTGCTTGGGGCCAACGTCCTGACTTTC.

This chain joins TRBV7-3 and TRBJ2-7; 9 bases are a match to TRBD2. Trimming removed 5 bases from V and 6 bases from J; junction bases left unmatched: 8. CDR1 is SGHTA, CDR2 FQGTGA, per germline. The CDR3 has 14 residues. The CDR3 DNA is TGTGCCAGCAGCGCTATAGCGGGAGTAAGCGAGCAGTACTTC. It specifies CASSAIAGVSEQYF.

CDR3 sequence (DNA): TGTGCCACCAGCAGGGAGGTTGACTATGGCTACACCTTC. It codes for CATSREVDYGYTF. The chain links TRBV15 to TRBJ1-2; D unresolved. Germline lookup yields CDR1 LNHNV and CDR2 YYDKDF (reference sequence). The CDR3 totals 13 residues. V lost 3 bases, J lost 3 bases, and 8 bases lay in between. Looking up the rest from reference TRBV15 and TRBJ1-2 gives the full variable domain: DAMVIQNPRYQVTQFGKPVTLSCSQTLNHNVMYWYQQKSSQAPKLLFHYYDKDFNNEADTPDNFQSRRPNTSFCFLDIRSPGLGDTAMYLCATSREVDYGYTFGSGTRLTVV.

The genes are TRBV5-1 and TRBJ2-5; tentative D call: TRBD1 (6 bases). This CDR3 contains 14 residues. Germline CDR1 reads SGHRS; CDR2 reads YFSETQ. Trimming stripped 2 bases from V and 2 bases from J, with 10 bases between. CDR3 amino acids: CASSLQGSQETQYF. The CDR3, as DNA: TGCGCCAGCAGCTTACAGGGATCTCAAGAGACCCAGTACTTC.

V is TRBV4-2 and J is TRBJ1-2; D unresolved. The CDR3 is 13 amino acids. Trimming removed 3 bases at V and 6 bases at J, with 11 bases between. In germline, CDR1 is LGHNA, CDR2 YNFKEQ. The CDR3: CASSHLDGDGYTF. DNA for the CDR3: TGTGCCAGCAGCCACCTAGACGGGGATGGCTACACCTTC.

The genes are TRBV19 and TRBJ1-2, with 11 bases fitting TRBD1. V trimming: 7 bases; J trimming: 7 bases; junction bases outside the gene matches: 14. CDR3 length: 16 amino acids. The germline V gene has CDR1 LNHDA and CDR2 SQIVND (reference sequence). CDR3 coding DNA: TGTGCCAGTACGCCAGGACAGGGGGCGGATGGATCTGGCTACACCTTC. Translated, it gives CASTPGQGADGSGYTF. Supplemented by reference TRBV19 and TRBJ1-2, the full variable domain reads DGGITQSPKYLFRKEGQNVTLSCEQNLNHDAMYWYRQDPGQGLRLIYYSQIVNDFQKGDIAEGYSVSREKKESFPLTVTSAQKNPTAFYLCASTPGQGADGSGYTFGSGTRLTVV.

The rearrangement uses TRBV27 and TRBJ1-5; 9 bases agree with TRBD1. There are 17 residues in the CDR3. The germline CDR1 and CDR2 sequences are MNHEY and SMNVEV (reference sequence). The trim removed 8 bases at V and 1 base at J, leaving 12 bases unmatched. The CDR3 spells CASAPQTGTGSNQPQHF. CDR3 bases: TGTGCCAGCGCGCCTCAGACCGGGACAGGGAGCAATCAGCCCCAGCATTTT.

The chain has TRBV6-6 and TRBJ1-2; the match to TRBD1 covers 9 bases. The V and J ends lost 6 bases and 6 bases, in that order; junction bases with no gene match: 2. CDR1 is MNHNY, CDR2 SVGAGI, per germline (reference sequence). CDR3 length: 12 residues. Here the CDR3 DNA reads TGTGCCAGCAGGACAGGGGGTGATGGCTACACCTTC. Protein product: CASRTGGDGYTF.

There are a few counts of this clone. The gene calls are TRBV5-5 and TRBJ1-1; possible D gene TRBD1, 5 bases. From germline, CDR1 is SGHKS and CDR2 YYEKEE (reference sequence). CDR3 length equals 15 residues. V lost 3 bases to trimming and J lost 0 bases, with 12 bases between them. The CDR3 sequence is CASSSRTDMNTEAFF. The CDR3 bases are TGTGCCAGCAGCTCCCGGACGGACATGAACACTGAAGCTTTCTTT. The full variable domain, rest sourced from reference TRBV5-5 and TRBJ1-1, is DAGVTQSPTHLIKTRGQQVTLRCSPISGHKSVSWYQQVLGQGPQFIFQYYEKEERGRGNFPDRFSARQFPNYSSELNVNALLLGDSALYLCASSSRTDMNTEAFFGQGTRLTVV.

This rearrangement joins TRBV6-5 to TRBJ1-1; D unclear. CDR1 MNHEY and CDR2 SVGAGI come from the germline V gene. The CDR3 is 15 residues long. V lost 5 bases, J lost 0 bases, and 13 bases lay in between. In nucleotides, the CDR3 is TGTGCCAGCAGTCCGAGCACGCGCCTGAACACTGAAGCTTTCTTT. Translating it yields CASSPSTRLNTEAFF.

The chain links TRBV28 to TRBJ2-5, with a tentative D call TRBD2 (6 bases). Judging by the DNA end, TRBJ2-7 fits better; the J call may be wrong. This CDR3 region has 15 residues. CDR1 and CDR2 from the germline V gene are MDHEN and SYDVKM. CDR3 region: CASRTPGGRSYEQYF. CDR3 DNA sequence: TGTGCCAGCAGGACCCCTGGAGGGAGGTCCTACGAGCAGTACTTC.

V and J are TRBV5-1 and TRBJ2-7; D remains ambiguous. The CDR3 runs to 13 residues. In germline, CDR1 is SGHRS, CDR2 YFSETQ. V shed 4 bases and J shed 2 bases, with 10 bases lying between them. The CDR3 DNA reads TGCGCCAGCAGCCCTGATAGTGCCTACGAGCAGTACTTC. It yields the protein CASSPDSAYEQYF.

The gene calls are TRBV5-1 and TRBJ2-5, with D unclear. Looked up from germline, CDR1 is SGHRS and CDR2 is YFSETQ. Trimming shortened V by 5 bases and J by 5 bases, and 7 bases separated the two germline ends. The CDR3 is made up of 11 amino acids. The CDR3 DNA is TGCGCCAGCAGGAGTTGGGAGACCCAGTACTTC. It codes for CASRSWETQYF. Full variable domain (remainder filled in from reference TRBV5-1 and TRBJ2-5): KAGVTQTPRYLIKTRGQQVTLSCSPISGHRSVSWYQQTPGQGLQFLFEYFSETQRNKGNFPGRFSGRQFSNSRSEMNVSTLELGDSALYLCASRSWETQYFGPGTRLLVL.

To note about this clone: Because it lacks the conserved phenylalanine or tryptophan at the end, this CDR3 is likely a read error. This chain links TRBV5-1 with TRBJ2-7; weak D call: TRBD1 (5 bases). CDR3 length: 12 residues. V shed 2 bases and J shed 5 bases, with 8 bases lying between them. Germline CDR1 and CDR2: SGHRS and YFSETQ. The DNA of the CDR3 is TGCGCCAGCAGCTTACCACAGGACGAGCAGTACCTC. Protein sequence: CASSLPQDEQYL.

The V call is TRBV7-2, the J call TRBJ2-1, with a possible D match to TRBD2 (6 bases). In germline, CDR1 is SGHTA, CDR2 FQGNSA. V was cut by 3 bases and J by 7 bases, with 13 bases left in between. This CDR3 has 14 amino acids. Here the CDR3 reads CASSLGLGTNEQFF. DNA of the CDR3: TGTGCCAGCAGCTTGGGACTGGGCACTAATGAGCAGTTCTTC. Full variable domain (outside the CDR3, taken from reference TRBV7-2 and TRBJ2-1): GAGVSQSPSNKVTEKGKDVELRCDPISGHTALYWYRQSLGQGLEFLIYFQGNSAPDKSGLPSDRFSAERTGGSVSTLTIQRTQQEDSAVYLCASSLGLGTNEQFFGPGTRLTVL.